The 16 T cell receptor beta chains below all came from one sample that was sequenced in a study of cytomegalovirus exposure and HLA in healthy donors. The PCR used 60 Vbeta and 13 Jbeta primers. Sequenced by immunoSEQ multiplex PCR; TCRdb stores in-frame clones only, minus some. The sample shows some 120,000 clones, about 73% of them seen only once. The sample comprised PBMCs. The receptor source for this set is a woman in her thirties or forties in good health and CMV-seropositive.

The CDR3 DNA is TGTGCCAGCTCACCCATGACAGGGGATTTCGAGACCCAGTACTTC. Its translation: CASSPMTGDFETQYF. The chain carries TRBV18 and TRBJ2-5, with TRBD1 matching over 8 bases. V was pared by 3 bases and J by 5 bases, with 8 bases of the junction left unmatched. Germline loops: CDR1 KGHSH, CDR2 LQKENI. The CDR3 runs 15 residues.

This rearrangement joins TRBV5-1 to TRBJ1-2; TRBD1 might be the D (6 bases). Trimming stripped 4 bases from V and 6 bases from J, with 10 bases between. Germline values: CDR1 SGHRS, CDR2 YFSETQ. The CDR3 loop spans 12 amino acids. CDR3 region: CASSRTVDGYTF. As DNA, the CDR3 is TGCGCCAGCAGCCGGACAGTAGATGGCTACACCTTC.

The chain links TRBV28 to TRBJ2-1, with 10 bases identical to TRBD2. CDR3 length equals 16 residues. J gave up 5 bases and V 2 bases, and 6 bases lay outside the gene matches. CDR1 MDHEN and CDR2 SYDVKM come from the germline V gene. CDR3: CASSLRASGGNNEQFF. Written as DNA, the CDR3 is TGTGCCAGCAGTTTAAGAGCTAGCGGGGGAAACAATGAGCAGTTCTTC. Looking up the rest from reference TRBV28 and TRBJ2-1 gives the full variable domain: DVKVTQSSRYLVKRTGEKVFLECVQDMDHENMFWYRQDPGLGLRLIYFSYDVKMKEKGDIPEGYSVSREKKERFSLILESASTNQTSMYLCASSLRASGGNNEQFFGPGTRLTVL.

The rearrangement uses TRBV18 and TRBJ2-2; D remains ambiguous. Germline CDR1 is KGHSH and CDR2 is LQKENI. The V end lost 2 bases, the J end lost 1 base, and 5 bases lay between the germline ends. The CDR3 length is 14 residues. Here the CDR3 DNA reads TGTGCCAGCTCACCAAGACAGAACACCGGGGAGCTGTTTTTT. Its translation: CASSPRQNTGELFF.

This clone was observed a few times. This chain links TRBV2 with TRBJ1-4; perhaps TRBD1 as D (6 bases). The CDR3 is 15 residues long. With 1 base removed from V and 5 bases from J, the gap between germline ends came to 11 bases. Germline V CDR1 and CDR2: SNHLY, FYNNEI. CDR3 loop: CASSEGYRDNEKLFF. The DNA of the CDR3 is TGTGCCAGCAGTGAAGGGTACAGGGACAATGAAAAACTGTTTTTT.

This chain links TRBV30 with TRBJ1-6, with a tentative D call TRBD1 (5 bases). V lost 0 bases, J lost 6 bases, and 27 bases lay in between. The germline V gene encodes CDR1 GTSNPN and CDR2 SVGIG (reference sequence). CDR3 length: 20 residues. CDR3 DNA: TGTGCCTGGAGTGTTTTGGTCTACGGATCTCATAAAGGGGCTAATTCACCCCTCCACTTT. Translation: CAWSVLVYGSHKGANSPLHF.

CDR3 in DNA: TGTGCCAGTAGTCCTCCGGGACATTTGGGCGAGCAGTACTTC. Protein product: CASSPPGHLGEQYF. The chain uses TRBV19 and TRBJ2-7; possibly TRBD1 for D (6 bases). V was pared by 5 bases and J by 6 bases, with 17 bases between. The CDR3 length is 14 residues. CDR1 and CDR2 from the germline V gene are LNHDA and SQIVND (reference sequence).

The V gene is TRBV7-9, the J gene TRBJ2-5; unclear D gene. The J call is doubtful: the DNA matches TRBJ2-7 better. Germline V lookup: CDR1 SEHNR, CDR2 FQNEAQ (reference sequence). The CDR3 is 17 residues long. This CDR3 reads CASSAPPRVWNTYEQYF. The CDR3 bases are TGTGCCAGCAGCGCCCCCCCCCGGGTCTGGAACACCTACGAGCAGTACTTC.

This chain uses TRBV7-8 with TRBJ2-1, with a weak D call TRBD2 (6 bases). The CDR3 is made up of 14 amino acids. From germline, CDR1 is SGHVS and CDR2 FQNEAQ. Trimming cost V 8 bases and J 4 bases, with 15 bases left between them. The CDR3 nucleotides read TGTGCCAGCCTTGCGGGACTGACATACAATGAGCAGTTCTTC. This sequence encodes CASLAGLTYNEQFF.

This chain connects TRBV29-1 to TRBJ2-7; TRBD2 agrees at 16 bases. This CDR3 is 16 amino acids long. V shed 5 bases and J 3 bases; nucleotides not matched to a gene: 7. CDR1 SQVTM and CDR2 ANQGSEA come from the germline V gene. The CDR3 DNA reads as TGCAGCGTTCCGCCGGGACTAGCGGGAGGGGACTACGAGCAGTACTTC. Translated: CSVPPGLAGGDYEQYF.

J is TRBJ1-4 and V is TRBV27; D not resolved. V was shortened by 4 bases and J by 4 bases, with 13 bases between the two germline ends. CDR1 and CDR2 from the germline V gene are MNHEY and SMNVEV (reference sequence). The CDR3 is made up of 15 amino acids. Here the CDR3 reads CASSSPRSSNEKLFF. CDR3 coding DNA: TGTGCCAGCAGTTCGCCGCGGTCGAGTAATGAAAAACTGTTTTTT.

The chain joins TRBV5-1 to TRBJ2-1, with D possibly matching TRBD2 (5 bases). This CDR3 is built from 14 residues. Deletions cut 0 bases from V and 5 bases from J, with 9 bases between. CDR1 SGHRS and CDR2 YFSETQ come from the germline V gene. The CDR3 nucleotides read TGCGCCAGCAGCTTGGGGGCCGGGAACAATGAGCAGTTCTTC. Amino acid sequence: CASSLGAGNNEQFF.

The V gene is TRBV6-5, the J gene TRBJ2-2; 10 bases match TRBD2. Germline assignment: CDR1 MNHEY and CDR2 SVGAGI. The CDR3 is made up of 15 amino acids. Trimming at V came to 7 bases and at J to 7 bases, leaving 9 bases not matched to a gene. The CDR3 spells CASKRTSGKNGELFF. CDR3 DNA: TGTGCCAGCAAGAGGACTAGCGGTAAAAACGGGGAGCTGTTTTTT.

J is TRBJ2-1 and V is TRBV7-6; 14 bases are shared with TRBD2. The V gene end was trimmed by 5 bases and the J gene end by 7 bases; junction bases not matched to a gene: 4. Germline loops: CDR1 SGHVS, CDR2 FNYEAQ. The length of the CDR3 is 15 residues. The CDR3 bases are TGTGCCAGCAGCGCCGGACTAGCGGGGGGTAATGAGCAGTTCTTC. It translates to CASSAGLAGGNEQFF. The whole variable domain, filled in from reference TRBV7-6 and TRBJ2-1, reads GAGVSQSPRYKVTKRGQDVALRCDPISGHVSLYWYRQALGQGPEFLTYFNYEAQQDKSGLPNDRFSAERPEGSISTLTIQRTEQRDSAMYRCASSAGLAGGNEQFFGPGTRLTVL.

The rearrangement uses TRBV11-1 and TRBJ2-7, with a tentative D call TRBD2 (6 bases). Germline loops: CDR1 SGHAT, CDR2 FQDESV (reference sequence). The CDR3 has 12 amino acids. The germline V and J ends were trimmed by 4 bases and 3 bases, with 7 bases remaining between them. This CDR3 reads CASSYGGYEQYF. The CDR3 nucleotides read TGTGCCAGCAGCTACGGGGGCTACGAGCAGTACTTC.

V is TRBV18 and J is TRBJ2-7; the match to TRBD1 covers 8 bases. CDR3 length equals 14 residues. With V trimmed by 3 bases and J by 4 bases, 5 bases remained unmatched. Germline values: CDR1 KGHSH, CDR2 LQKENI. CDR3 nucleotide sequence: TGTGCCAGCTCACCCGGACAGGGTTCATACGAGCAGTACTTC. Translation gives CASSPGQGSYEQYF. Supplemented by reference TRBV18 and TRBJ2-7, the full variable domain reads NAGVMQNPRHLVRRRGQEARLRCSPMKGHSHVYWYRQLPEEGLKFMVYLQKENIIDESGMPKERFSAEFPKEGPSILRIQQVVRGDSAAYFCASSPGQGSYEQYFGPGTRLTVT.